This passage covers 2 T cell receptor beta chains from one sample sequenced in a study of T cell responses to AZD1222 COVID-19 vaccine. The table came from immunoSEQ multiplex PCR; TCRdb's copy has only in-frame clones and leaves some out. The table includes about 85,000 clones, about 90% detected once. Sequencing was performed on peripheral blood, taken on day 0 of AZD1222 vaccination. Every receptor here comes from an adult in good health.

The rearrangement joins TRBV19 to TRBJ2-1; D is ambiguous. V shed 3 bases and J shed 2 bases, with 8 bases lying between them. Looked up from germline, CDR1 is LNHDA and CDR2 is SQIVND (reference sequence). The CDR3 extends over 14 amino acids. The CDR3 DNA reads TGTGCCAGTAGTATCCCGCTACCCTACAATGAGCAGTTCTTC. Its protein product is CASSIPLPYNEQFF.

The rearrangement joins TRBV7-9 to TRBJ1-6; weak D call: TRBD1 (5 bases). This CDR3 is 15 amino acids long. Looked up from germline, CDR1 is SEHNR and CDR2 is FQNEAQ (reference sequence). V lost 7 bases, J lost 8 bases, and 18 bases lay in between. CDR3 DNA sequence: TGTGCCAGCACCCGGGGGGGGAGAATTGATTCACCCCTCCACTTT. Translating gives CASTRGGRIDSPLHF.